A selection of T cell receptor beta chains follows, all from one sample in a study of T-cell memory formation after mild COVID-19. In TCRdb, the 5' RACE reads were re-called with MiXCR into one record per CDR3 protein. Seen here are about 420,000 distinct CDR3 sequences, about 25% observed once, and the top ten hold about 12%. Source material: PBMCs or a T cell subset sorted from them (not recorded which). The receptors originated from an adult woman who had mild COVID-19 (a few samples of this study predate the infection). Cell type and time point are not known. CDR3s include the opening cysteine and the closing phenylalanine or tryptophan. The order of the fields is J gene, CDR3 length, V gene, D gene, clone size, CDR3 DNA, CDR3 protein. The D gene is left open where the match is weak. Part of the rows lack a size; the others show once, few, many or a class for expanded clones.

>TRBJ2-1|17|TRBV9|TRBD1|few
TGTGCCAGCAGCGTTTCATGGGGGACAGGGAGGCACAATGAGCAGTTCTTC
CASSVSWGTGRHNEQFF
>TRBJ2-7|15|TRBV5-1|TRBD2|.
TGCGCCAGCAGCCGGGGGGAGATGAGTTTTATCCAGCAGTACTTC
CASSRGEMSFIQQYF
>TRBJ2-1|12|TRBV3-1|.|.
TGTGCCAGCAGCCAAGAAACCCGGGCAATCCGCTTC
CASSQETRAIRF
>TRBJ2-1|15|TRBV5-1|TRBD2|.
TGCGCCAGCAGCTTCCTGGGGACTAGCGGCAATGAGCAGTTCTTC
CASSFLGTSGNEQFF
>TRBJ2-7|12|TRBV29-1|.|.
TGCAGCGTCGGACTGAATTCCTACGAGCAGTACTTC
CSVGLNSYEQYF
>TRBJ1-1|17|TRBV6-5|TRBD1|.
TGTGCCAGCAGTGCGTCCGGGACAGGGGGCGGTCGTGCTGAAGCTTTCTTT
CASSASGTGGGRAEAFF
>TRBJ2-3|16|TRBV7-8|TRBD2|few
TGTGCCAGCAGCTTAGATCTAGCGGGAGTCACAGATACGCAGTATTTT
CASSLDLAGVTDTQYF
>TRBJ1-1|13|TRBV29-1|.|few
TGCAGCGTTCAAAGGAATGGCGACACTGAAGCTTTCTTT
CSVQRNGDTEAFF
>TRBJ1-2|18|TRBV12-3/TRBV12-4|TRBD1|few
TGTGCCAGCAGTCCTGGGCCGGGACAGGGACGGGTTAACTATGGCTACACCTTC
CASSPGPGQGRVNYGYTF
>TRBJ2-3|17|TRBV10-3|TRBD2|.
TGTGCCATCAGTGAATGGAGTAGCGGGGCCGGGGCAGATACGCAGTATTTT
CAISEWSSGAGADTQYF
>TRBJ1-4|16|TRBV12-3/TRBV12-4|TRBD1|.
TGTGCCAGCAGTTTCACGCCGGGACAGAGGCATGAAAAACTGTTTTTT
CASSFTPGQRHEKLFF
>TRBJ2-3|19|TRBV5-4|TRBD2|few
TGTGCCAGCAGCACCCGACGGGGGGGCCGGTTCGGGGGCACAGATACGCAGTATTTT
CASSTRRGGRFGGTDTQYF
>TRBJ2-3|16|TRBV6-1|TRBD1|.
TGTGCCAGCAGGCCCTGGACAGGGAGTCCCACAGATACGCAGTATTTT
CASRPWTGSPTDTQYF
>TRBJ1-4|15|TRBV14|TRBD1|.
TGTGCCAGCAGCCAACTGACAGGGTGGCTTGAAAAACTGTTTTTT
CASSQLTGWLEKLFF
>TRBJ2-5|15|TRBV5-1|.|few
TGCGCCAGCAGCTTTGTCGGGGACCGCCAAGAGACCCAGTACTTC
CASSFVGDRQETQYF
>TRBJ1-2|13|TRBV29-1|TRBD1|.
TGCAGCGTTCAGTCAGGGGGCTTCTATGGCTACACCTTC
CSVQSGGFYGYTF
>TRBJ2-1|15|TRBV6-1|.|.
TGTGCCAGCAGCCACGGATGGGGGAGAGAGAATGAGCAGTTCTTC
CASSHGWGRENEQFF
>TRBJ1-5|19|TRBV7-2|TRBD1|.
TGTGCCAGCAGCTTGGGGACAGGGGGGAAAAGTGTCAGGAATCAGCCCCAGCATTTT
CASSLGTGGKSVRNQPQHF
>TRBJ2-7|11|TRBV7-6|.|.
TGTGCCAGCAGCCGTGGAATCGAGCAGTACTTC
CASSRGIEQYF
>TRBJ1-5|13|TRBV20-1|TRBD1|.
TGCAGTGCGGGGAGGGGGCCCAATCAGCCCCAGCATTTT
CSAGRGPNQPQHF
>TRBJ2-5|13|TRBV12-3/TRBV12-4|.|.
TGTGCCAGCAGTTTTGGACGCTCGTCGACCCAGTACTTC
CASSFGRSSTQYF
>TRBJ1-4|13|TRBV4-1|.|.
TGCGCCAGCAGCCTTCTTCGGGGTGAAAAACTGTTTTTT
CASSLLRGEKLFF
>TRBJ1-1|15|TRBV5-1|.|.
TGCGCCAGCAGCTTGGGTCCCGGCCTGGACACTGAAGCTTTCTTT
CASSLGPGLDTEAFF
>TRBJ2-1|15|TRBV15|.|.
TGTGCCACCAGCAGAGTGTCGGCCAGGGGCAATGAGCAGTTCTTC
CATSRVSARGNEQFF
>TRBJ2-7|15|TRBV27|.|.
TGTGCCAGCGCTCAACTCGACAGATTCTCCTACGAGCAGTACTTC
CASAQLDRFSYEQYF
>TRBJ1-2|11|TRBV12-3/TRBV12-4|.|.
TGTGCCAGCAGTTTACAGGGTGGCTACACCTTC
CASSLQGGYTF
>TRBJ2-7|14|TRBV5-1|.|few
TGCGCCAGCAGCTTACAGGTAATCTCCTACGAGCAGTACTTC
CASSLQVISYEQYF
>TRBJ2-7|13|TRBV6-1|.|few
TGTGCCAGCAGTGGATATAGCTCCTACGAGCAGTACTTC
CASSGYSSYEQYF
>TRBJ2-7|17|TRBV4-1|TRBD2|few
TGCGCCAGCAGCCTTCAATTAGGGACTAGACCTTCCTACGAGCAGTACTTC
CASSLQLGTRPSYEQYF
>TRBJ2-5|15|TRBV7-3|.|.
TGTGCCAGCAGCTTATTCGGGCTCGCCCAAGAGACCCAGTACTTC
CASSLFGLAQETQYF
>TRBJ1-2|12|TRBV29-1|.|.
TGCAGCGTTGCCCTGACAGCCTATGGCTACACCTTC
CSVALTAYGYTF
>TRBJ2-1|15|TRBV20-1|TRBD2|few
TGCAGTGCTAGAGATTTGGCGGGGGGATACAATGAGCAGTTCTTC
CSARDLAGGYNEQFF
>TRBJ2-3|15|TRBV6-1|TRBD1|.
TGTGCCAGCAGTGATGGGACAGGGGGCACAGATACGCAGTATTTT
CASSDGTGGTDTQYF
>TRBJ1-2|15|TRBV7-8|.|.
TGTGCCAGCAGCTTAGCCGGGACGGGACGTTATGGCTACACCTTC
CASSLAGTGRYGYTF
>TRBJ2-2|16|TRBV24-1|.|few
TGTGCCACCAGTGATTCCGGCTACTATTACACCGGGGAGCTGTTTTTT
CATSDSGYYYTGELFF